This T cell receptor (beta chain) emerged from a study of Graves' ophthalmopathy and Graves' hyperthyroidism listed by TCRdb under 2018. About the study as a whole: Peripheral blood samples were taken at the time of initial diagnosis, before any treatment was given. After sampling, hyperthyroidism patients received methimazole starting at 30 mg daily, and ophthalmopathy patients received high-dose intravenous methylprednisolone. The 95 to 100 discovery patients were randomly divided into training and test sets at a 7:3 ratio. In total, 135 blood samples were TCR-sequenced: fewer than 50 ophthalmopathy, over 70 hyperthyroidism and about 17 hyperthyroidism-to-ophthalmopathy patients. T-cell repertoires of thyroid tissue and blood were compared in several hyperthyroidism patients. To explore V-J signatures distinguishing ophthalmopathy from hyperthyroidism, a discovery set of about a hundred patients (roughly 45 ophthalmopathy, 57 stable hyperthyroidism) was enrolled. The study used signatures of the TCR beta repertoire to tell Graves' ophthalmopathy apart from Graves' hyperthyroidism and to predict which patients would progress to ophthalmopathy. The independent validation cohort included roughly 19 hyperthyroidism patients plus 17 patients who later progressed from hyperthyroidism to ophthalmopathy.

From its cysteine to its phenylalanine, the CDR3 spans 11 amino acids. Only CDR3 DNA remains: 33 bases, in frame from the first base. The germline V gene supplies CDR1 SNHLY and CDR2 FYNNEI. Trimming takes 6 bases from V and 8 bases from J, and the germline ends sit 10 bases apart. Hyperthyroidism was defined as stable when no progression to ophthalmopathy occurred within 18 months of follow-up. Patients with hyperthyroidism were aged 18 to 65 years, had been newly diagnosed, and had a disease duration of less than 2 months. Anyone with other autoimmune diseases, uncontrolled infections, pregnancy or lactation was excluded from the study. Clinical symptoms, serum thyroxine, TRAb, thyroid ultrasound and orbital computed tomography formed the basis of the diagnosis. PBMCs were isolated from 8 to 10 ml of fresh peripheral blood by Ficoll-Paque density gradient centrifugation. Total RNA was extracted with Trizol reagent and quality-checked on an Agilent 2100 Bioanalyzer.

General conclusions and limits of the study: Ophthalmopathy was separated from stable hyperthyroidism by the 13-signature model with around 88% sensitivity and just under 84% specificity in cross-validation and with 80%/75% in the test set. No statistical method was used to predetermine the sample size, and group allocation was not hidden from the investigators. In validation, the model predicted ophthalmopathy progression with about 70% sensitivity and 72.22% specificity; roughly eleven predicted patients were CT-confirmed with GO in a median of around 6 months. Most expanded thyroid clonotypes with frequency above 0.001 were also detected in blood, suggesting blood repertoires may reflect the thyroid immune response.

For repertoire sequencing, the TCR beta CDR3 regions were amplified from RNA transcripts. A first-round RT-PCR used HTBI primers with the Qiagen OneStep RT-PCR kit, followed by a second-round multiplex PCR, size selection and purification. Libraries were sequenced paired-end with 100 bp reads on an Illumina HiSeq2000. As for the original processing: SOAPnuke was used to process the reads, throwing out any read that had adapters, had uncalled bases, had a mean Phred below 15, or lacked an exact constant-primer or identifier match. High-quality paired reads were merged with COPE v1.2.5. Each unique nucleotide sequence was treated as a clonotype, and MiTCR v1.1 was used to align the clonotypes to the IMGT TRB V, D and J references. Only V-J combinations with frequency above 0.0001 were analysed, covering 99% to 99.2% of repertoires. A TCR clonal expansion and chaos score per V-J combination was defined as the ratio of F50 clonal expansion to chaos observed in the TCRdist matrix. Welch's t-statistics and random forest were used to narrow the features down to more than 10 V-J combinations, which were then fed into a naive Bayes classifier. The similarity between thyroid and blood repertoires was quantified using the Morisita-Horn index. TCRdb ran its own pipeline on the public reads, namely fastp trimming at Q25 and MiXCR clone calling, and kept in-frame beta chains. Each entry is one CDR3 protein sequence, shown with its most common DNA and genes. TCRdb's processing, not the authors' own work, is the source of the V and J calls. The sample table shows roughly 380,000 distinct CDR3 sequences, and 15% are seen once. Of the sample, roughly 7% is held by the ten largest clones.

This clonotype was detected many times. Its antigen target is currently unknown. Qualities for individual bases were not recorded, and no much larger clone is one base off. This clonotype was sampled from a woman younger than 30 with stable Graves' hyperthyroidism. Donor details come from another sample of the same person, matched by shared clones. The sample comprised peripheral blood. The V and J segments used are TRBV2 and TRBJ1-1, with the D gene too uncertain to name. The CDR3 reads as follows: CASRLFYEAFF. The bases read TGTGCCAGCAGACTGTTTTACGAAGCTTTCTTT.